The following is a T cell receptor beta chain sequence with its context. No antigen is known for it. The sample comes from a study of OX40 agonist ivuxolimab in advanced cancers. Looking at the study overall: Eligibility admitted prior anti-PD-1, anti-PD-L1 or anti-CTLA-4 therapy; about 40% had some.

Study conclusions and caveats: At 0.1 to 3.0 mg/kg, clonal expansion of CD4+ and CD8+ blood T cells had occurred by week 6.

The ends were cut back, 4 bases at V and 3 bases at J, with 10 bases in the middle. From germline, CDR1 is MGHRA and CDR2 YSYEKL. The CDR3 loop spans 14 amino acids. This table comes from immunoSEQ multiplex PCR, and its TCRdb copy is limited to in-frame clones, with some not included. This sample has 55,000 to 75,000 clones; approximately 80% occur once, and the top ten carry less than 6.5%. The specimen comprised CD4+ or CD8+ T cells sorted from blood, sampled in a trial of the OX40 agonist ivuxolimab. The TCR sequence derives from an adult with an advanced solid tumor such as melanoma, head and neck, liver or kidney cancer. The chain recombines TRBV4-1 with TRBJ1-3; D is perhaps TRBD1 (6 bases). As DNA, the CDR3 is TGCGCCAGCAGCCGGGGGGGCTTTGGAAACACCATATATTTT. This encodes CASSRGGFGNTIYF.